The rows below give T cell receptor beta chains drawn from one sample of a study of blood T cells in healthy people across ages. TCRdb used MiXCR to reprocess the 5' RACE reads, holding one entry per CDR3 protein. This table holds hundreds of thousands of distinct CDR3 sequences, 22% found once. Material: blood. Receptor source: a man aged 65 to 85 in good health. Both conserved end residues are part of each CDR3. The D gene is left open where the match is weak. The size entry is marked missing in some rows and otherwise reads once, few, many or a size class.

clone_size	v_call	d_call	j_call	cdr3_aa	cdr3_nt
.	TRBV5-1	TRBD1	TRBJ1-4	CASTLFGTENEKLFF	TGCGCCAGCACCTTGTTTGGGACAGAAAATGAAAAACTGTTTTTT
.	TRBV5-1	TRBD1	TRBJ2-3	CASSGDRGMDTDTQYF	TGCGCCAGCAGCGGGGACAGGGGTATGGACACAGATACGCAGTATTTT
.	TRBV20-1	.	TRBJ1-5	CSACTPGLSAYSNQPQHF	TGCAGTGCTTGCACCCCGGGGCTATCGGCCTATAGCAATCAGCCCCAGCATTTT
.	TRBV2	TRBD1	TRBJ1-2	CAGTGGVGGYTF	TGTGCCGGGACAGGGGGCGTTGGCGGCTACACCTTC
few	TRBV20-1	TRBD1	TRBJ1-4	CSATGTGNEKLFF	TGCAGTGCCACCGGGACAGGGAATGAAAAACTGTTTTTT
few	TRBV3-1	.	TRBJ1-2	CASSRQRGYTF	TGTGCCAGCAGCCGCCAAAGAGGCTACACCTTC
.	TRBV11-1	TRBD1	TRBJ2-3	CASSPRDSPSTDTQYF	TGTGCCAGCAGCCCCCGGGACAGTCCAAGCACAGATACGCAGTATTTT
.	TRBV29-1	TRBD2	TRBJ2-3	CSVARLASTDTQYF	TGCAGCGTTGCGAGACTAGCGAGCACAGATACGCAGTATTTT
.	TRBV24-1	.	TRBJ1-2	CATSDARGAGYGYTF	TGTGCCACCAGTGATGCCCGGGGGGCCGGCTATGGCTACACCTTC
.	TRBV29-1	TRBD2	TRBJ2-5	CSVPTSGGRETQYF	TGCAGCGTCCCTACTAGCGGGGGGCGGGAGACCCAGTACTTC
.	TRBV5-6	TRBD2	TRBJ2-4	CASSWEGAKNIQYF	TGTGCCAGCAGTTGGGAGGGAGCCAAAAACATTCAGTACTTC
.	TRBV5-5	.	TRBJ1-1	CASSPRQRGDTEAFF	TGTGCCAGCAGCCCTAGACAGAGAGGGGACACTGAAGCTTTCTTT
.	TRBV11-2	TRBD1	TRBJ2-1	CASSRDREETLYF	TGTGCCAGCAGCCGCGACAGGGAAGAGACCCTGTACTTC
.	TRBV10-2	.	TRBJ1-2	CASSDDSSNYGYTF	TGCGCCAGCAGTGACGACAGTTCTAACTATGGCTACACCTTC
few	TRBV24-1	.	TRBJ2-5	CATSDSAFQETQYF	TGTGCCACCAGTGATTCAGCCTTCCAAGAGACCCAGTACTTC
.	TRBV12-3/TRBV12-4	.	TRBJ2-5	CASRAAETQYF	TGTGCCAGCAGAGCTGCGGAGACCCAGTACTTC
.	TRBV6-1	.	TRBJ1-5	CASMLGPVSNQPQHF	TGTGCCAGCATGCTGGGGCCGGTTAGCAATCAGCCCCAGCATTTT
.	TRBV6-1	.	TRBJ2-7	CASSEATFQYEQYF	TGTGCCAGCAGTGAAGCGACGTTTCAATACGAGCAGTACTTC
many	TRBV5-1	.	TRBJ2-3	CASSWTGDTDTQYF	TGCGCCAGCAGCTGGACGGGGGACACAGATACGCAGTATTTT
few	TRBV7-2	.	TRBJ1-4	CASSREQGNEKLFF	TGTGCCAGCAGCCGCGAACAAGGGAATGAAAAACTGTTTTTT
many	TRBV6-5	.	TRBJ1-1	CASSYSGGMNTEAFF	TGTGCCAGCAGTTACTCGGGGGGGATGAACACTGAAGCTTTCTTT
many	TRBV5-1	.	TRBJ2-4	CASSLWTTAKNIQYF	TGCGCCAGCAGCTTGTGGACAACTGCCAAAAACATTCAGTACTTC
.	TRBV7-9	TRBD1	TRBJ2-5	CASSLQTRDRGTETQYF	TGTGCCAGCAGCTTACAAACCCGGGACAGGGGTACGGAGACCCAGTACTTC
.	TRBV18	TRBD1	TRBJ2-5	CASSRGQGAETQYF	TGTGCCAGCTCCCGTGGACAGGGGGCAGAGACCCAGTACTTC
few	TRBV12-5	.	TRBJ1-1	CASGSEPNTEAFF	TGTGCTAGTGGCTCAGAACCGAACACTGAAGCTTTCTTT
few	TRBV27	TRBD1	TRBJ1-2	CASGRQGNYGYTF	TGTGCCAGCGGGAGACAGGGTAACTATGGCTACACCTTC
.	TRBV12-3/TRBV12-4	TRBD2	TRBJ2-3	CASSLLLGSGGHSNTQYF	TGTGCCAGCAGTTTGTTACTAGGCAGCGGGGGACACTCCAATACGCAGTATTTT
few	TRBV7-2	TRBD1	TRBJ1-5	CASSLRDRTIDQPQHF	TGTGCCAGCAGCTTACGGGACAGGACTATAGATCAGCCCCAGCATTTT
few	TRBV2	.	TRBJ2-5	CASSEFRQEETQYF	TGTGCCAGCAGTGAATTTAGACAAGAAGAGACCCAGTACTTC
few	TRBV6-6	TRBD1	TRBJ2-1	CASNTDRDNEQFF	TGTGCCAGCAATACGGACAGGGACAATGAGCAGTTCTTC
.	TRBV14	.	TRBJ2-7	CASSQDRGEQYF	TGTGCCAGCAGCCAAGATCGCGGCGAGCAGTACTTC
.	TRBV9	TRBD1	TRBJ1-2	CASSVDPTGEVHGYTF	TGTGCCAGCAGCGTAGATCCGACAGGGGAGGTACATGGCTACACCTTC
.	TRBV6-1	TRBD1	TRBJ2-3	CASSRRFPGQGRDTQYF	TGTGCCAGCAGCCGGCGTTTCCCGGGACAGGGGAGGGATACGCAGTATTTT
many	TRBV20-1	.	TRBJ2-3	CSARDGGGQRTQYF	TGCAGTGCTAGAGATGGAGGGGGACAAAGGACGCAGTATTTT
few	TRBV9	.	TRBJ2-2	CASSVRQAGTGELFF	TGTGCCAGCAGCGTAAGGCAGGCGGGGACCGGGGAGCTGTTTTTT
.	TRBV2	TRBD1	TRBJ2-3	CASKGNRGAQYF	TGTGCCAGCAAAGGCAACAGGGGCGCGCAGTATTTT
many	TRBV7-2	.	TRBJ2-6	CASSLTSGANVLTF	TGTGCCAGCAGCCTTACCTCTGGGGCCAACGTCCTGACTTTC
few	TRBV24-1	.	TRBJ2-5	CATSDPRDQETQYF	TGTGCCACCAGTGATCCTAGGGACCAAGAGACCCAGTACTTC
few	TRBV4-3	.	TRBJ1-2	CASSQDGRGGGYTF	TGCGCCAGCAGCCAAGATGGAAGGGGAGGAGGCTACACCTTC
.	TRBV20-1	.	TRBJ2-5	CSVSMRQETQYF	TGCAGTGTTTCGATGCGGCAAGAGACCCAGTACTTC